This T cell receptor (beta chain) came from a study of shared clonotypes between healthy human individuals. The V gene's germline CDR1 is SQVTM and CDR2 ANQGSEA. This CDR3 has 16 amino acids. Trimming took 0 bases from V and 5 from J; bases not matched to a gene: 8. Evenly divided among several immunoSEQ plates was the genomic DNA of each subset. Replicate sorted-subset PCRs were loaded with 150 to 250 ng DNA, 31,000 or so T cell genomes. Methods used by the authors: ImmunoSEQ yielded junction-only sequences lacking quality scores, so filtering differed. Measured with immunoSEQ multiplex PCR; TCRdb has only the in-frame clones, and not every one. V, J and clone size derive from that table, while D and trimming were established from the DNA sequence. The sample consists of about 1,800,000 clones, around 96% of them appearing once. As defined, naive CD8 cells were CD45RO-negative and positively selected for CCR7, with terminally differentiated effector memory CD45RA+ cells excluded.

The sequence was collected from a man aged 18-30 years in good health. V gene TRBV29-1 combines with J gene TRBJ2-1; TRBD1 matches at 9 bases. The sample taken for sequencing was naive CD8+ T cells sorted from blood. The DNA for the CDR3 is TGCAGCGTTGAAGAACAGGGGGCTGGCGGGGACAATGAGCAGTTCTTC. It yields the protein CSVEEQGAGGDNEQFF.